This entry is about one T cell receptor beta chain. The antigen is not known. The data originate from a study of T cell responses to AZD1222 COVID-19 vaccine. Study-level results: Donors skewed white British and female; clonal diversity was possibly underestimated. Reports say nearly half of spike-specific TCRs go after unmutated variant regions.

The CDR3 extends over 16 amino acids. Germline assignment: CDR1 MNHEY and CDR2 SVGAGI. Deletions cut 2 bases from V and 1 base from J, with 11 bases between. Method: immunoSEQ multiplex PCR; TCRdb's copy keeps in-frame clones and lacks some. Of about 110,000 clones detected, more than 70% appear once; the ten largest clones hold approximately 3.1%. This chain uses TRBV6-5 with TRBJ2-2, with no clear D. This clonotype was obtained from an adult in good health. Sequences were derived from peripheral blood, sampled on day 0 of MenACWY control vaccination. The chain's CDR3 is CASSYEESWNTGELFF. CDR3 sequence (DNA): TGTGCCAGCAGTTACGAGGAGAGTTGGAACACCGGGGAGCTGTTTTTT.